This is a list of T cell receptor beta chains from one sample in a study of monozygotic twins with inflammatory bowel disease. TCRdb reprocessed the 5' RACE reads, with one entry per CDR3 protein and no DNA. This repertoire includes approximately 400,000 distinct CDR3 sequences. Specimen: blood. These receptors came from a human donor with ulcerative colitis or Crohn's disease, or a healthy co-twin of an affected twin (not recorded which). CDR3s include the opening cysteine and the closing phenylalanine or tryptophan.

cdr3_length: 16
v_call: TRBV7-2
j_call: TRBJ1-2
cdr3_aa: CASSPSSTGAAYGYTF

cdr3_length: 13
v_call: TRBV20-1
j_call: TRBJ1-1
cdr3_aa: CSAPPPMNTEAFF

cdr3_length: 15
v_call: TRBV5-1
j_call: TRBJ1-4
cdr3_aa: CASRLTGQVGEKLFF

cdr3_length: 15
v_call: TRBV12-3/TRBV12-4
j_call: TRBJ2-7
cdr3_aa: CASSLGGGRAPEQYF

cdr3_length: 15
v_call: TRBV3-1
j_call: TRBJ2-1
cdr3_aa: CASSQDVGQRNEQFF

cdr3_length: 17
v_call: TRBV6-2/TRBV6-3
j_call: TRBJ2-1
cdr3_aa: CASRPPPRLAGGREQFF

cdr3_length: 15
v_call: TRBV20-1
j_call: TRBJ1-2
cdr3_aa: CSAERKTGRLDSYTF

cdr3_length: 13
v_call: TRBV11-2
j_call: TRBJ2-7
cdr3_aa: CASSSLRPEKQYF

cdr3_length: 16
v_call: TRBV20-1
j_call: TRBJ2-7
cdr3_aa: CSAGGTSGRMGYEQYF

cdr3_length: 19
v_call: TRBV4-2
j_call: TRBJ2-3
cdr3_aa: CASSQGVGLASGNTDTQYF

cdr3_length: 13
v_call: TRBV12-3/TRBV12-4
j_call: TRBJ2-6
cdr3_aa: CASRSSGANVLTF

cdr3_length: 13
v_call: TRBV5-1
j_call: TRBJ1-2
cdr3_aa: CASSWTGKGGYTF

cdr3_length: 15
v_call: TRBV20-1
j_call: TRBJ2-3
cdr3_aa: CSAKPPAGGSDTQYF

cdr3_length: 17
v_call: TRBV7-9
j_call: TRBJ2-2
cdr3_aa: CASSSPWTTANTGELFF

cdr3_length: 13
v_call: TRBV28
j_call: TRBJ2-7
cdr3_aa: CASSSPSPREQYF

cdr3_length: 15
v_call: TRBV5-1
j_call: TRBJ1-2
cdr3_aa: CASTPEGTSQYGYTF

cdr3_length: 16
v_call: TRBV5-1
j_call: TRBJ2-2
cdr3_aa: CASSVGHAGNTGELFF

cdr3_length: 15
v_call: TRBV7-8
j_call: TRBJ2-1
cdr3_aa: CASRSTSGINNEQFF

cdr3_length: 14
v_call: TRBV7-2
j_call: TRBJ2-3
cdr3_aa: CASSFRSSEDTQYF

cdr3_length: 17
v_call: TRBV28
j_call: TRBJ2-3
cdr3_aa: CASSLSGSPGPPETQYF

cdr3_length: 14
v_call: TRBV6-2/TRBV6-3
j_call: TRBJ2-7
cdr3_aa: CASIYSGNSYEQYF

cdr3_length: 16
v_call: TRBV6-5
j_call: TRBJ1-3
cdr3_aa: CAISYSGEQGGNTIYF

cdr3_length: 14
v_call: TRBV28
j_call: TRBJ1-3
cdr3_aa: CASALPRMESTIYF

cdr3_length: 14
v_call: TRBV28
j_call: TRBJ2-7
cdr3_aa: CASRTSGISYEQYF

cdr3_length: 16
v_call: TRBV3-1
j_call: TRBJ2-1
cdr3_aa: CASSPRGAYSYNEQFF

cdr3_length: 13
v_call: TRBV5-1
j_call: TRBJ2-7
cdr3_aa: CASSLTGAKEQYF

cdr3_length: 13
v_call: TRBV5-1
j_call: TRBJ2-7
cdr3_aa: CASALGTGREQYF

cdr3_length: 14
v_call: TRBV20-1
j_call: TRBJ2-7
cdr3_aa: CSARLLRANYEQYF

cdr3_length: 15
v_call: TRBV28
j_call: TRBJ2-7
cdr3_aa: CASSFPLSGSNEQYF

cdr3_length: 15
v_call: TRBV7-9
j_call: TRBJ1-4
cdr3_aa: CASSLGTATNEKLFF

cdr3_length: 16
v_call: TRBV13
j_call: TRBJ1-4
cdr3_aa: CASSLGIGQGAEKLFF

cdr3_length: 18
v_call: TRBV5-1
j_call: TRBJ2-7
cdr3_aa: CASSLYWDRGTDGYEQYF

cdr3_length: 13
v_call: TRBV7-2
j_call: TRBJ1-1
cdr3_aa: CASSYIAGTEAFF

cdr3_length: 16
v_call: TRBV5-8
j_call: TRBJ2-7
cdr3_aa: CASSKEPGPMPYEQYF

cdr3_length: 13
v_call: TRBV2
j_call: TRBJ2-1
cdr3_aa: CASSVPPVGEQFF

cdr3_length: 14
v_call: TRBV6-1
j_call: TRBJ2-2
cdr3_aa: CASSKGRGTGELFF

cdr3_length: 16
v_call: TRBV20-1
j_call: TRBJ2-1
cdr3_aa: CSARRLAGGLVNEQFF

cdr3_length: 11
v_call: TRBV29-1
j_call: TRBJ2-4
cdr3_aa: CSVVEATIQYF

cdr3_length: 15
v_call: TRBV3-1
j_call: TRBJ2-3
cdr3_aa: CASRTSGGASDTQYF

cdr3_length: 16
v_call: TRBV5-8
j_call: TRBJ1-5
cdr3_aa: CASSVDRGMSNQPQHF

cdr3_length: 13
v_call: TRBV7-2
j_call: TRBJ2-1
cdr3_aa: CASSSQGYNEQFF

cdr3_length: 13
v_call: TRBV7-9
j_call: TRBJ2-1
cdr3_aa: CASSFENLNEQFF

cdr3_length: 16
v_call: TRBV27
j_call: TRBJ2-7
cdr3_aa: CASSFSDPASFYEQYF

cdr3_length: 11
v_call: TRBV10-3
j_call: TRBJ1-2
cdr3_aa: CAITSDYGYTF

cdr3_length: 17
v_call: TRBV29-1
j_call: TRBJ2-1
cdr3_aa: CSVSQRTSGRSYNEQFF

cdr3_length: 14
v_call: TRBV7-6
j_call: TRBJ2-5
cdr3_aa: CASSLVYSGETQYF

cdr3_length: 15
v_call: TRBV4-1
j_call: TRBJ1-5
cdr3_aa: CASSPQTGEGQPQHF

cdr3_length: 16
v_call: TRBV6-5
j_call: TRBJ1-4
cdr3_aa: CASSYGGGTGGEKLFF

cdr3_length: 12
v_call: TRBV10-3
j_call: TRBJ2-1
cdr3_aa: CAISVTDNEQFF

cdr3_length: 14
v_call: TRBV20-1
j_call: TRBJ2-3
cdr3_aa: CSTSHSTSTDTQYF

cdr3_length: 15
v_call: TRBV7-2
j_call: TRBJ1-1
cdr3_aa: CASSSRGGYGTEAFF

cdr3_length: 20
v_call: TRBV12-3/TRBV12-4
j_call: TRBJ2-7
cdr3_aa: CASRQRPGLAGGLSSYEQYF

cdr3_length: 16
v_call: TRBV20-1
j_call: TRBJ2-3
cdr3_aa: CSARDPGGPSTDTQYF

cdr3_length: 15
v_call: TRBV5-8
j_call: TRBJ1-4
cdr3_aa: CASSYGTGADEKLFF

cdr3_length: 15
v_call: TRBV10-3
j_call: TRBJ2-5
cdr3_aa: CAISTKLTEKETQYF

cdr3_length: 17
v_call: TRBV6-5
j_call: TRBJ2-3
cdr3_aa: CASSSERDYTSTDTQYF

cdr3_length: 13
v_call: TRBV7-9
j_call: TRBJ1-2
cdr3_aa: CASSLTGTYGYTF